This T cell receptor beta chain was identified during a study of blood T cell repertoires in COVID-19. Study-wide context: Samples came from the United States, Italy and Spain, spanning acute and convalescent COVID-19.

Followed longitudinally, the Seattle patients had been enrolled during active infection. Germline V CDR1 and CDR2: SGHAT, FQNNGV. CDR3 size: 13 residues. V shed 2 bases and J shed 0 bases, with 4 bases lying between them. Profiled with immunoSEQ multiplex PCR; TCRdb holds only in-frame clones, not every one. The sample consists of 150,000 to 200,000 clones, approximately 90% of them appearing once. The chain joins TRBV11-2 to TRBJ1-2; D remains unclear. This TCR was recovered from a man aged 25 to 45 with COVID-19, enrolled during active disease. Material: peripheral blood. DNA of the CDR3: TGTGCCAGCAGCTTAACAGCTAACTATGGCTACACCTTC. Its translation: CASSLTANYGYTF.